This passage covers 30 T cell receptor beta chains from one sample sequenced in a study of CD8+ T cells in alopecia areata (dated by TCRdb to 2016 to 2019). Receptor amplification or capture employed the immunoSEQ multiplex PCR assay. To provide template for TCR sequencing, every sample had RNA extracted and reverse transcribed into cDNA. Held by TCRdb, this immuneACCESS table contains in-frame sequences only and omits some clones. Under half of the omission traces to an unresolved V gene where checked; the cause of the rest is unknown. This sample holds a few hundred thousand clones; roughly two thirds were observed only once. More than 0.95% of the sample goes to the ten largest clones. According to the study, the label for this sample's time point signals: baseline before oral tofacitinib. The source was CD4+ T cells sorted from blood, collected at week 0. The receptor set was obtained from a human donor with alopecia areata.

DNA for the CDR3: TGTGCCAGCACCAACGGTGGCAATCAGCCCCAGCATTTT. It specifies CASTNGGNQPQHF. J is TRBJ1-5 and V is TRBV6-6; D gene unclear. The CDR3 has 13 residues. CDR1 and CDR2 from the germline V gene are MNHNY and SVGAGI (reference sequence). The V end was cut by 7 bases, the J end by 2 bases, with 9 bases between.

This clone turned up a few times. The chain combines TRBV4-1 with TRBJ2-1, with 10 bases matching TRBD2. The CDR3 contains 16 residues. The ends lost 2 bases at V and 5 bases at J; junction bases unmatched: 6. Looked up from germline, CDR1 is MGHRA and CDR2 is YSYEKL. CDR3 sequence (DNA): TGCGCCAGCAGCCAACCTAGCGGGGGTGTTGACAATGAGCAGTTCTTC. Its translation is CASSQPSGGVDNEQFF.

This chain joins TRBV14 and TRBJ2-5, with TRBD1 identical over 8 bases. This CDR3 contains 15 residues. The germline V gene encodes CDR1 SGHDN and CDR2 FVKESK. With 4 bases clipped from V and 5 bases from J, the junction kept 9 bases outside the gene matches. The chain's CDR3 is CASSRMGTGEETQYF. The CDR3, as DNA: TGTGCCAGCAGCCGCATGGGGACAGGCGAGGAGACCCAGTACTTC.

This chain uses TRBV15 with TRBJ2-7, with a possible D match to TRBD1 (6 bases). V was pared by 0 bases and J by 1 base, with 10 bases between. In germline, CDR1 is LNHNV, CDR2 YYDKDF (reference sequence). This CDR3 is built from 15 residues. The CDR3 loop is CATSRDIGQSYEQYF. The CDR3 region has the DNA TGTGCCACCAGCAGAGATATCGGACAGTCCTACGAGCAGTACTTC.

The V and J genes are TRBV27 and TRBJ2-2; 8 nucleotides agree with TRBD2. CDR3 size: 15 residues. Trimming cost V 7 bases and J 0 bases; bases outside gene matches: 4. Germline V lookup: CDR1 MNHEY, CDR2 SMNVEV (reference sequence). The CDR3 reads CASNSGLANTGELFF. The DNA of the CDR3 is TGTGCCAGCAACTCGGGACTAGCGAACACCGGGGAGCTGTTTTTT.

This chain uses TRBV29-1 with TRBJ1-2; no clear D. The CDR3 runs 13 residues. V lost 5 bases and J 8 bases, leaving 18 bases between the germline ends. The germline V gene encodes CDR1 SQVTM and CDR2 ANQGSEA. The CDR3 loop is CSVLTGAVEGYTF. Written as DNA, the CDR3 is TGCAGCGTTCTGACGGGCGCGGTTGAAGGCTACACCTTC.

The CDR3 DNA follows: TGTGCCAGCAGCACCTTGGGGACAGGGAGCAATCAGCCCCAGCATTTT. Translating gives CASSTLGTGSNQPQHF. The rearrangement joins TRBV21-1 to TRBJ1-5; the tabulated D call, TRBD1, remains unverified against the DNA. TRBV21-1 is a listed pseudogene. The CDR3 consists of 16 residues.

This clone has just a few counts. The rearrangement uses TRBV6-5 and TRBJ1-2, with TRBD1 matching over 9 bases. CDR3 length: 15 amino acids. J lost 2 bases, V lost 6 bases, and 7 bases had no gene match. Germline assignment: CDR1 MNHEY and CDR2 SVGAGI. This CDR3 reads CASSLYRGQNYGYTF. CDR3 sequence (DNA): TGTGCCAGCAGCCTCTACAGGGGGCAGAACTATGGCTACACCTTC.

This clone has just a few counts. The V gene is TRBV5-1, the J gene TRBJ1-2; D is undetermined. The CDR3 runs to 14 residues. V shed 4 bases and J shed 6 bases, with 16 bases lying between them. Germline lookup yields CDR1 SGHRS and CDR2 YFSETQ. Here the CDR3 DNA reads TGCGCCAGCAGCGAGCCAGCCTTGATGGATGGCTACACCTTC. Translated, it gives CASSEPALMDGYTF.

The rearrangement links TRBV25-1 to TRBJ2-2; D uncertain. Germline CDR1 reads MGHDK; CDR2 reads SYGVNS. V gave up 1 base and J gave up 3 bases, with 3 bases separating them. The CDR3 is 13 amino acids. The chain's CDR3 is CASSEWDTGELFF. The CDR3 nucleotides are TGTGCCAGCAGTGAATGGGACACCGGGGAGCTGTTTTTT.

This chain links TRBV2 with TRBJ1-1; unclear D gene. V was pared by 5 bases and J by 0 bases, with 7 bases between. In germline, CDR1 is SNHLY, CDR2 FYNNEI. This CDR3 has 13 residues. The chain's CDR3 is CASSPRMNTEAFF. In DNA, the CDR3 is TGTGCCAGCAGTCCGAGGATGAACACTGAAGCTTTCTTT.

This clone was found a few times. The rearrangement uses TRBV11-2 and TRBJ1-1; no clear D gene. With 4 bases removed from V and 3 bases from J, the gap between germline ends came to 6 bases. This CDR3 has 12 amino acids. From germline, CDR1 is SGHAT and CDR2 FQNNGV. The CDR3 nucleotides are TGTGCCAGCAGCTCGAGCTACACTGAAGCTTTCTTT. It yields the protein CASSSSYTEAFF.

This clone has only a few counts. The chain carries TRBV7-2 and TRBJ1-1, with 8 bases that match TRBD1. The CDR3 runs to 15 residues. The trim removed 6 bases at V and 1 base at J, leaving 7 bases unmatched. Germline loops: CDR1 SGHTA, CDR2 FQGNSA. CDR3 region: CASRHKTGANTEAFF. The CDR3 DNA sequence: TGTGCCAGCAGGCATAAGACAGGGGCGAACACTGAAGCTTTCTTT.

The V and J genes are TRBV5-6 and TRBJ2-5; D is ambiguous. The CDR3 loop spans 11 amino acids. With 3 bases removed from V and 5 bases from J, the gap between germline ends came to 5 bases. Germline V CDR1 and CDR2: SGHDT, YYEEEE. The CDR3 sequence: CASSYLETQYF. The CDR3 DNA reads TGTGCCAGCAGCTACCTCGAGACCCAGTACTTC.

The chain employs TRBV5-1 and TRBJ1-1; the D is unclear. Germline loops: CDR1 SGHRS, CDR2 YFSETQ. This CDR3 has 16 residues. Between the trimmed V and J ends, which lost 4 bases and 1 base, there was a span of 17 bases. The CDR3 bases are TGCGCCAGCAGCCTAACGGGCCGGCTCGAGAACACTGAAGCTTTCTTT. It is translated as CASSLTGRLENTEAFF.

This clone was seen just once. The chain combines TRBV30 with TRBJ1-4; no firm D call. V shed 1 base and J shed 7 bases, with 13 bases lying between them. This CDR3 contains 14 residues. CDR1 GTSNPN and CDR2 SVGIG come from the germline V gene (reference sequence). This CDR3 is CAWSGTVLGEKLFF. Written as DNA, the CDR3 is TGTGCCTGGAGTGGGACGGTTCTGGGTGAAAAACTGTTTTTT.

CDR3 in DNA: TGTGCCAGCAGCGTAGTTAGCGGTCTAAGAGAGACCCAGTACTTC. Translated, it gives CASSVVSGLRETQYF. The chain carries TRBV9 and TRBJ2-5, with D maybe TRBD2 (6 bases). There are 15 residues in the CDR3. Per the germline V gene, CDR1 is SGDLS and CDR2 is YYNGEE. V lost 0 bases, J lost 4 bases, and 13 bases lay in between.

The genes are TRBV5-1 and TRBJ2-3, with 8 bases identical to TRBD2. Germline assignment: CDR1 SGHRS and CDR2 YFSETQ. The CDR3 spans 15 residues. The V gene end was trimmed by 3 bases and the J gene end by 1 base; junction bases not matched to a gene: 4. CDR3 residues: CASSSSGYGTDTQYF. As DNA, the CDR3 is TGCGCCAGCAGCTCTAGCGGGTACGGCACAGATACGCAGTATTTT.

The chain uses TRBV29-1 and TRBJ2-2; possibly TRBD1 or TRBD2 for D (6 bases each). Trimming took 7 bases from V and 3 from J, leaving 18 bases between them. The CDR3 is 15 residues long. The V gene's germline CDR1 is SQVTM and CDR2 ANQGSEA. The CDR3 protein is CSGVITGADTGELFF. The CDR3 DNA reads TGCAGCGGGGTCATCACGGGGGCAGACACCGGGGAGCTGTTTTTT.

As regards this clone: Other DNA sequences of this sample code for an identical CDR3. The chain couples TRBV29-1 to TRBJ2-3, with D uncertain. The CDR3 spans 12 residues. Germline V gene lookup returns CDR1 SQVTM and CDR2 ANQGSEA. Trimming removed 1 base at V and 5 bases at J, with 7 bases between. The CDR3: CSVEGRGDTQYF. CDR3 nucleotide sequence: TGCAGCGTTGAAGGACGCGGAGATACGCAGTATTTT.

This clone was observed a handful of times. The J gene is TRBJ2-5, the V gene TRBV27; TRBD1 matches at 8 bases. CDR3 length: 14 amino acids. V was clipped by 5 bases and J by 5 bases; unmatched bases: 7. The germline gives CDR1 MNHEY, CDR2 SMNVEV (reference sequence). CDR3 sequence (DNA): TGTGCCAGCAGTGGGCAGGGGGCGGGGGAGACCCAGTACTTC. It specifies CASSGQGAGETQYF.

This rearrangement joins TRBV29-1 to TRBJ1-1; D is unresolved. The V gene lost 7 bases and the J gene lost 5 bases, with 17 bases spanning the gap. From germline, CDR1 is SQVTM and CDR2 ANQGSEA. The CDR3 contains 13 residues. The CDR3 DNA reads TGCAGCGCGTCTCGGACCGAAGCGACTGAAGCTTTCTTT. Protein: CSASRTEATEAFF.

The chain carries TRBV9 and TRBJ2-1; no firm D call. V was shortened by 1 base and J by 5 bases, with 13 bases between the two germline ends. This CDR3 spans 15 amino acids. Germline V lookup: CDR1 SGDLS, CDR2 YYNGEE. CDR3: CASSVPTSTNNEQFF. In nucleotides, the CDR3 is TGTGCCAGCAGCGTACCCACCTCAACAAACAATGAGCAGTTCTTC.

The rearrangement uses TRBV25-1 and TRBJ2-7; TRBD1 aligns across 7 bases. The CDR3 totals 14 residues. The germline gives CDR1 MGHDK, CDR2 SYGVNS. The junction had 4 bases not matched to a gene; V was cut back by 1 base and J by 4 bases. The CDR3 DNA sequence: TGTGCCAGCAGTGAATCAGGGGGTCGTTACGAGCAGTACTTC. Translated, it gives CASSESGGRYEQYF.

In this sample, this clone turned up a few times. J is TRBJ1-5 and V is TRBV2, with 10 bases that match TRBD1. V dropped 6 bases and J dropped 6; count of bases not matched to a gene: 11. CDR3 length: 16 residues. CDR1 SNHLY and CDR2 FYNNEI come from the germline V gene. The CDR3 DNA reads TGTGCCAGCAGCCCCCGGACAGGGGGGACGAGTCAGCCCCAGCATTTT. The encoded protein is CASSPRTGGTSQPQHF.

The J gene is TRBJ2-3, the V gene TRBV30; the D gene could be TRBD1 or TRBD2 (5 bases each). CDR3 size: 13 residues. The germline V gene encodes CDR1 GTSNPN and CDR2 SVGIG (reference sequence). Trimming left V 0 bases short and J 3 bases short, with 7 bases between. The DNA of the CDR3 is TGTGCCTGGAGTGTATGGGGGACAGATACGCAGTATTTT. It is translated as CAWSVWGTDTQYF.

This clone has just a few counts. Here the CDR3 reads CASSEYDGGINTGELFF. CDR3 nucleotide sequence: TGTGCCAGCAGTGAATACGATGGGGGGATCAACACCGGGGAGCTGTTTTTT. V gene TRBV25-1 combines with J gene TRBJ2-2; D might be TRBD2 (6 bases). With 0 bases removed from V and 2 bases from J, the gap between germline ends came to 13 bases. This CDR3 is 17 amino acids long. The germline CDR1 and CDR2 sequences are MGHDK and SYGVNS.

This chain connects TRBV29-1 to TRBJ2-5, with 8 bases aligning to TRBD2. The CDR3 totals 12 residues. V shed 8 bases, J shed 5 bases, and the junction held 7 bases outside the gene matches. Germline CDR1 is SQVTM and CDR2 is ANQGSEA. The DNA of the CDR3 is TGCAGCACCGGCGGGGGGTTGGAGACCCAGTACTTC. As protein: CSTGGGLETQYF.

The chain uses TRBV7-3 and TRBJ2-3; no clear D gene. From germline, CDR1 is SGHTA and CDR2 FQGTGA. The CDR3 is 13 amino acids. Trimming left V 7 bases short and J 5 bases short, with 13 bases between. CDR3 coding DNA: TGTGCCAGCACCCTAGGGTCAAGAGATACGCAGTATTTT. It translates to CASTLGSRDTQYF.

This clone was seen just once. The V gene is TRBV29-1, the J gene TRBJ2-5, with D perhaps given as TRBD1 or TRBD2 (5 bases each). This CDR3 comprises 12 residues. V was pared by 7 bases and J by 3 bases, with 12 bases between. From germline, CDR1 is SQVTM and CDR2 ANQGSEA. The CDR3 here is CSAGTLKETQYF. In DNA form, the CDR3 reads TGCAGCGCCGGGACGTTAAAAGAGACCCAGTACTTC.